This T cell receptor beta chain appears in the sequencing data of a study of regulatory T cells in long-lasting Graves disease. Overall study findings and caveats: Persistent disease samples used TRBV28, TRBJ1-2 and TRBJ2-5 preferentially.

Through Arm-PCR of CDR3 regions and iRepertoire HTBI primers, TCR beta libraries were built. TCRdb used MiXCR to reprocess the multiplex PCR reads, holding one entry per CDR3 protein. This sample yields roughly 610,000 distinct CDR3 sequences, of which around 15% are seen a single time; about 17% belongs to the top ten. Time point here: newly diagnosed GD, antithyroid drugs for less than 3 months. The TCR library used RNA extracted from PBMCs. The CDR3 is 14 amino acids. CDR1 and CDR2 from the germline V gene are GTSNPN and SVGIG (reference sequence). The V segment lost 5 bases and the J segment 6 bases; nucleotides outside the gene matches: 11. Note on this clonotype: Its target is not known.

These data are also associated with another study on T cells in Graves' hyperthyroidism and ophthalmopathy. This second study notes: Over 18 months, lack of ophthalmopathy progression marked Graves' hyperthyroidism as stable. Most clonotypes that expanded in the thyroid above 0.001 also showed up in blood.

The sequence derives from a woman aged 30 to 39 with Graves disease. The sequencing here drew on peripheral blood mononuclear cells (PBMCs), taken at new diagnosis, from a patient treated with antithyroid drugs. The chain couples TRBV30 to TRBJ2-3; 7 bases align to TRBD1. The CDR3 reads CAWARGGAGDTQYF. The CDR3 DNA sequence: TGTGCCTGGGCAAGAGGGGGCGCAGGGGATACGCAGTATTTT. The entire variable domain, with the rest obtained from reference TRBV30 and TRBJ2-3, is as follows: SQTIHQWPATLVQPVGSPLSLECTVEGTSNPNLYWYRQAAGRGLQLLFYSVGIGQISSEVPQNLSASRPQDRQFILSSKKLLLSDSGFYLCAWARGGAGDTQYFGPGTRLTVL.